This T cell receptor beta chain was documented in a study of read filtering for tumor transcriptome and immune sequencing. This clonotype has ten or more counts. V lost 6 bases, J lost 9 bases, and 11 bases stayed unmatched. Germline V lookup: CDR1 DFQATT, CDR2 SNEGSKA (reference sequence). The CDR3 length is 15 residues. Molecular barcoded adaptors covering alpha/delta and beta/gamma chains were used on 400 to 450 ng RNA. TCRdb itself ran the reads through MiXCR, one entry per CDR3 protein. The top ten hold more than 13% of the sample, which has 75,000 to 90,000 distinct CDR3 sequences, over 9% seen once.

The sequenced material came from a population of CD138-negative cells sorted from bone marrow. This TCR came from a donor aged 40 or older with multiple myeloma. The rearrangement uses TRBV20-1 and TRBJ2-1, with 13 nucleotides matching TRBD2. The CDR3 region is CSAPRTSGSGVEQFF. The CDR3, as DNA: TGCAGTGCCCCGCGGACTAGCGGGAGCGGGGTTGAGCAGTTCTTC.